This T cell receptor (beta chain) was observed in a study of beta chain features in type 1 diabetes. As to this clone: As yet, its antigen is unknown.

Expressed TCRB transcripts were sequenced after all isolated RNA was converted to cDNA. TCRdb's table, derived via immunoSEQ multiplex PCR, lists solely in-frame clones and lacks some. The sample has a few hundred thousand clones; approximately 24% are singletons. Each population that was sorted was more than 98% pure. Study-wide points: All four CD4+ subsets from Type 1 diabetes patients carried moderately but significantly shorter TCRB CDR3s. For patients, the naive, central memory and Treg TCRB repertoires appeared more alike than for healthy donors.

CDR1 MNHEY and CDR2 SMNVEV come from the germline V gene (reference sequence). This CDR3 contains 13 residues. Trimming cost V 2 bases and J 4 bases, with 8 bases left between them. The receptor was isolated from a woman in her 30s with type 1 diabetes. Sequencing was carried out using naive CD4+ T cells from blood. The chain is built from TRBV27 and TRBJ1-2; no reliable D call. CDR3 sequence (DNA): TGTGCCAGCAGTTTAGGCGGATCCTATGGCTACACCTTC. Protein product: CASSLGGSYGYTF.